Below, one T cell receptor (beta chain) is given with its context. This clone was detected a few times. Its cognate antigen has yet to be identified. No base qualities exist here, and no much larger clone lies one base off it. This entry is derived from a study of shared clonotypes between healthy human individuals (dated by TCRdb to between 2020 and 2021). At the level of the whole study: The cohort included three men and a couple of women between 18 and 49 years of age. For each donor, three plates each were used for CD4 naive and CD4 memory, two plates were used for CD8 naive, and one plate was used for CD8 memory. Blood TCR repertoires of four to six healthy adults were deeply sequenced to estimate repertoire size and the extent of clonotype sharing between individuals. Different laboratories and diverse techniques were used to prepare libraries and sequence TCR repertoires, to increase sequencing depth and limit assay-specific biases. Each donor's leukapheresis produced roughly between about 0.8 and 10 billion PBMCs. On the study overall, not on this receptor specifically: Only blood was sampled, and tissue TCR repertoires likely differ from those in blood. Rarefaction of sorted-subset datasets indicated incomplete sequencing despite the large sequencing depth. Pairwise subsampling led to the expectation that sequencing depth would affect the degree of clonotype sharing among donors. Estimated clonotype richness was generally larger for naive than for memory subsets. Across a handful of donors, around 5.4% of naive CD4, around 3.5% of naive CD8, 2.3% of memory CD4, and roughly 0.41% of memory CD8 clonotypes were shared. Higher generation probabilities were observed for clonotypes shared by all four sorted-subset donors than for non-shared clonotypes. The small number of donors limited the genetic and exposure-history diversity represented.

Healthy HIV-negative adults with no recently reported acute infections or vaccinations were included as donors. Only Caucasian adults living in Nashville, Tennessee, USA were represented among the donors. Magnetic negative selection was used to enrich CD4+ T cells, after which naive cells were positively selected on CD45RA and the negative fraction became the memory subset. Blood was collected by leukapheresis, and PBMCs were isolated by Ficoll-Histopaque density gradient centrifugation and then cryopreserved in liquid nitrogen vapor phase. Analytical flow cytometry was used to check the purity and quantity of every magnetically sorted T cell population. Each sorted fraction had its genomic DNA isolated and then quantified by UV absorbance on a Nanodrop 2000c. Using the deep immunoSEQ assay, TCR CDR3 regions were amplified from genomic DNA by multiplex PCR. Extracted genomic DNA from each cell subset was spread evenly across all wells of several immunoSEQ 96-well plates, with each plate serving as a replicate. For sorted subsets, about 200 ng genomic DNA, equal to some 28,000 T cell genomes, was loaded into each replicate PCR. Purified libraries were measured with a Qubit 3.0 fluorometer, size-checked on a Bioanalyzer 2100, and measured again with the KAPA Library Quantification kit. Every immunoSEQ 96-well plate was sequenced on a separate single-read 150-cycle Illumina NextSeq 550 flow cell. The authors' pipeline ran thus. Because the immunoSEQ output held only junctional sequences and lacked quality scores, the filtering could not match the filtering applied to full-length reads. Sequences were annotated with PyIR, a Python wrapper for IgBLAST v1.9, using IMGT germline references to assign V/J genes and CDR3. Reads with weak V/J assignments (E-value above 1e-6), missing CDR3, stop codons, out-of-frame junctions, or ambiguous translated residues were removed. V3J clonotypes were defined by identical inferred V gene, J gene, and CDR3 amino acid sequence. Percentage overlap between repertoires was calculated by dividing the number of shared unique clonotypes by the size of the smaller repertoire. Repertoire richness was assessed with RTK rarefaction, the Chao1 estimator, and Recon v2.1 estimates of unobserved clonotypes. For all TCRbeta clonotypes obtained by the gDNA method from a few donors, generation probabilities were computed with OLGA. TCRdb obtained this table from immuneACCESS and retained in-frame rearrangements with V and J assigned. These tables miss some clones; where compared with another copy, unresolved V genes account for less than half of the shortfall, and the remainder is unexplained. The D gene and trimming were derived from the DNA, and the V and J assignments and clone size from that table. This sample gives roughly 760,000 clones in total; around 74% of them show up just once. 1.5% to 2% of the sample is in the top ten clones.

Compared with germline, V lacks 0 bases and J lacks 5 bases; bases without a gene match: 5. For CDR1 and CDR2, the germline V gene (reference sequence) lists SGHNT and YYREEE. The cysteine opens and the phenylalanine closes a CDR3 of 15 amino acids. Just the 45-base CDR3 DNA is kept, in frame starting at base 1. The chain uses TRBV5-4 and TRBJ2-5; 9 middle bases align to TRBD2. The receptor was isolated from a woman in her twenties or thirties in good health. The sequencing sample was made of memory CD4+ T cells sorted from blood. The sample's cell subset or site label, in plain terms: CD45RA-negative fraction. The DNA sequence is TGTGCCAGCAGCTTGGTATTAGCGGGGGAGGAGACCCAGTACTTC. Its protein product is CASSLVLAGEETQYF.